The entry below describes one TCR beta chain. Its specificity is unknown. This sample is part of a study of response to subunit inactivated influenza vaccine. Via MiXCR, TCRdb re-called the RT-PCR reads, giving one row per CDR3 protein. The repertoire holds under 800,000 distinct CDR3 sequences, over 11% seen once, with less than 9% in the top ten. CDR3 length: 14 residues. The germline gives CDR1 MNHEY, CDR2 SMNVEV (reference sequence). Trimming stripped 3 bases from V and 6 bases from J, with 15 bases between. The study's findings and limits: There was a suggestion from the authors that each seasonal influenza vaccination recruits few new T cells.

The receptor was isolated from a man aged 50-59 years who received an inactivated influenza vaccine. The V call is TRBV27, the J call TRBJ2-7, with D possibly matching TRBD1 (6 bases). The material sequenced was PBMCs from blood, taken roughly 2 weeks before vaccination. CDR3 in amino acids: CASSFVAGALEQYF. The CDR3 bases are TGTGCCAGCAGTTTTGTAGCAGGGGCGCTCGAGCAGTACTTC.